The TCR beta chain under discussion was sequenced for a study of cytomegalovirus exposure and HLA in healthy donors. Study conclusions and caveats: A further, later analysis showed that HLA-associated TCR beta chains (compared with equally common others) were more clonally expanded. Earlier findings revealed that most TCR beta V segments proved productive either about 90% or about 30% of the time. The authors later linked a missense DCLRE1C variant to TCR beta V- and J-gene trimming.

The PCR was carried out with 60 Vbeta primers and 13 Jbeta primers. The data were produced by immunoSEQ multiplex PCR, yet TCRdb's version contains in-frame clones alone and is incomplete. The data show about 120,000 clones, 50% to 70% seen once. A remark on this clone: Its antigen is undetermined.

Germline values: CDR1 MGHDK, CDR2 SYGVNS. V shed 7 bases and J 2 bases; nucleotides not matched to a gene: 7. The CDR3 totals 15 residues. The chain employs TRBV25-1 and TRBJ2-2, with 7 bases fitting TRBD1. The sequence derives from a middle-aged woman in good health and CMV-seropositive. The sequenced sample was PBMCs. CDR3 bases: TGTGCCAGCAACGACAGGGATACCAACACCGGGGAGCTGTTTTTT. Translated, it gives CASNDRDTNTGELFF.